Listed below are T cell receptor beta chains from one sample, sequenced in a study of T cell repertoires in cytomegalovirus infection. No antigen has been identified for these receptors. TCRdb reprocessed the reads with MiXCR, giving one entry per CDR3 protein. The data contain about 51,000 distinct CDR3 sequences, over 15% of them singletons. Specimen: CD8+ T cells from cultured PBMCs, collected from culture after CMV antigen stimulation. The receptor set was obtained from a human donor in good health (CMV status not recorded). Some clones in this sample may be carry-over from other donors' samples. Both conserved end residues are part of each CDR3. The D gene is left open where the match is weak. Expanded clones get a size class; other rows say once, few or many, or leave the size out.

d_gene	v_gene	abundance	j_gene	CDR3nt	CDR3aa
TRBD2	TRBV7-3	many	TRBJ2-7	TGTGCCAGCAGCCCCATAGCGGGGTCAGCCTACGAGCAGTACTTC	CASSPIAGSAYEQYF
.	TRBV7-9	.	TRBJ2-1	TGTGCCAGCAGCTTTTCGGAGGAGGGTCTTGGTGAGCAGTTCTTC	CASSFSEEGLGEQFF
.	TRBV7-6	.	TRBJ1-6	TGTGCCAGCAGCCCCACACAGGGTTATAATTCACCCCTCCACTTT	CASSPTQGYNSPLHF
.	TRBV6-1	.	TRBJ2-1	TGTGCCAGCACCGGGGGGCGGGAGCAGTTCTTC	CASTGGREQFF
TRBD2	TRBV7-3	.	TRBJ2-1	TGTGCCAGCAGCCGGACTAGCGGGAGGGCGGATGAGCAGTTCTTC	CASSRTSGRADEQFF
.	TRBV6-6	few	TRBJ1-1	TGTGCCAGCAGCCAATTAACTGAAGCTTTCTTT	CASSQLTEAFF
TRBD2	TRBV9	.	TRBJ2-1	TGTGCCAGCAGCGTATCAATAGCGGGAGTGGATGAGCAGTTCTTC	CASSVSIAGVDEQFF
TRBD1	TRBV7-9	few	TRBJ2-2	TGTGCCAGCAGCTCCCGGACAGGGGGCTACGTCGGGGAGCTGTTTTTT	CASSSRTGGYVGELFF
TRBD1	TRBV5-3	medium-sized	TRBJ1-5	TGTGCCAGAAGCCCGAGGACAGGGGGCCTCCTTAGCAATCAGCCCCAGCATTTT	CARSPRTGGLLSNQPQHF
TRBD1	TRBV7-2	.	TRBJ2-7	TGTGCCAGCAGCGCCGGGACAGGGGAATGGTACGAGCAGTACTTC	CASSAGTGEWYEQYF
TRBD2	TRBV7-8	few	TRBJ2-1	TGTGCCAGCAACAGGGGGGGACTAGCGGACAATGAGCAGTTCTTC	CASNRGGLADNEQFF
.	TRBV7-6	.	TRBJ2-5	TGTGCCATGGGTTACGGAGAGACCCAGTACTTC	CAMGYGETQYF
.	TRBV12-3/TRBV12-4	many	TRBJ2-7	TGTGCCAGCAGCTTCGGCTCCTACGAGCAGTACTTC	CASSFGSYEQYF
.	TRBV7-2	few	TRBJ1-5	TGTGCCAGCAGCTCCCTGGGGGGTCACTATAGCAATCAGCCCCAGCATTTT	CASSSLGGHYSNQPQHF
.	TRBV7-8	few	TRBJ2-7	TGTGCCAGCAGCTCGAGGGGGGGGGTCTACGAGCAGTACTTC	CASSSRGGVYEQYF
TRBD2	TRBV6-2/TRBV6-3	many	TRBJ2-7	TGTGCCAGCAGACCCCCCAAGCGGGGAGCCTACGAGCAGTACTTC	CASRPPKRGAYEQYF
.	TRBV12-3/TRBV12-4	.	TRBJ2-5	TGTGCCAGCAGTTTGACTAGTCCGGAGACCCAGTACTTC	CASSLTSPETQYF
TRBD1	TRBV4-1	.	TRBJ2-5	TGCGCCAGCAGCCCCACGACAGGGGAAGAGACCCAGTACTTC	CASSPTTGEETQYF
TRBD1	TRBV7-6	few	TRBJ2-3	TGTGCCAGCAGTCCAGGGGGAAGAGATACGCAGTATTTT	CASSPGGRDTQYF
.	TRBV5-1	.	TRBJ2-5	TGCGCCAGCAGCTTGGACCAAGAGACCCAGTACTTC	CASSLDQETQYF
TRBD1	TRBV14	few	TRBJ2-1	TGTGCCAGCAGCCAAAGACAGGGTTTTTACAATGAGCAGTTCTTC	CASSQRQGFYNEQFF
.	TRBV18	few	TRBJ2-5	TGTGCCAGCTCGCCCGCACCGAGGGTCAGGGAGACCCAGTACTTC	CASSPAPRVRETQYF
.	TRBV10-3	.	TRBJ1-1	TGTGCCATCAGTGAGGGGAAATCTGAAGCTTTCTTT	CAISEGKSEAFF
.	TRBV7-8	many	TRBJ2-7	TGTGCCAGCAGCTTACGAGGAAGAGATTTTGACGAGCAGTACTTC	CASSLRGRDFDEQYF
.	TRBV7-9	.	TRBJ1-1	TGTGGCGTCAGACGGGCGACGAACACTGAAGCTTTCTTT	CGVRRATNTEAFF
TRBD1	TRBV7-9	.	TRBJ1-2	TGTGCCAGCAGCTTAGCCGGACAGGGTAACTATGGCTACACCTTC	CASSLAGQGNYGYTF
TRBD2	TRBV5-8	.	TRBJ2-7	TGTGCCAGCAGCTGGGAGGGGTTAGCTGGCGAGCAGTACTTC	CASSWEGLAGEQYF
.	TRBV19	few	TRBJ1-5	TGTGCCAGTAGTATCCCGGATAATGTGGTGGGGTTCAATCAGCCCCAGCATTTT	CASSIPDNVVGFNQPQHF
TRBD1	TRBV25-1	few	TRBJ1-1	TGTGCCAGCAGCAGGGGGAGGACTGAAGCTTTCTTT	CASSRGRTEAFF
TRBD1	TRBV6-2/TRBV6-3	few	TRBJ1-1	TGTGCCAGCAGTTGGGACAGGGGAGGCACTGAAGCTTTCTTT	CASSWDRGGTEAFF
.	TRBV6-6	.	TRBJ2-1	TGTGCCAGCAGTTACTCACTGGGCGGGGAGCAGTTCTTC	CASSYSLGGEQFF
.	TRBV6-1	.	TRBJ2-2	TGTGCCAGCAGTGGAAGCAGGACCGGGGAGCTGTTTTTT	CASSGSRTGELFF
TRBD2	TRBV4-1	few	TRBJ2-7	TGCGCCAGCAGCCCCGTCGCTAGCGGGAGCTACGAGCAGTACTTC	CASSPVASGSYEQYF
.	TRBV6-6	few	TRBJ2-4	TGTGCCAGCAGGACGACGAGGGAGGCCAAAAACATTCAGTACTTC	CASRTTREAKNIQYF
.	TRBV7-6	many	TRBJ2-1	TGTGCCAGCAGCCCCGGGGGAGACAATGAGCAGTTCTTC	CASSPGGDNEQFF
.	TRBV7-9	.	TRBJ1-5	TGTGCCAGCAGCTACGGGGGGAATCAGCCCCAGCATTTT	CASSYGGNQPQHF
.	TRBV24-1	.	TRBJ2-3	TGTGCCACCAGTGATGGAGCGGATAGCACAGATACGCAGTATTTT	CATSDGADSTDTQYF
.	TRBV11-1	few	TRBJ1-1	TGTGCCAGCAGATTTTCCGCGGGGACTGAAGCTTTCTTT	CASRFSAGTEAFF
TRBD2	TRBV7-9	few	TRBJ2-6	TGTGCCAGCCGACTTCCTAGCGGGAGGGCCTCGGGGGCCAACGTCCTGACTTTC	CASRLPSGRASGANVLTF
TRBD1	TRBV11-1	many	TRBJ2-3	TGTGCCAGCAGCTTAGAAACCGACAGGGGGCGGAGGGATACGCAGTATTTT	CASSLETDRGRRDTQYF
.	TRBV14	.	TRBJ2-3	TGTGCCAGCTCCAAGTTTGATACGCAGTATTTT	CASSKFDTQYF
.	TRBV25-1	.	TRBJ2-7	TGTGCCAGCAGCCCCGGGGCGGGGAGCGAGCAGTACTTC	CASSPGAGSEQYF
TRBD1	TRBV20-1	few	TRBJ1-2	TGCAGTGCTAAACAGGGGGCGTCTTTCTATGGCTACACCTTC	CSAKQGASFYGYTF
.	TRBV6-6	.	TRBJ1-1	TGTGCCAGCTCCTGGGTCTGGGATGAAGCTTTCTTT	CASSWVWDEAFF
.	TRBV7-6	.	TRBJ2-7	TGTGCCAGCAGCCGTGACAACTACGAGCAGTACTTC	CASSRDNYEQYF
TRBD1	TRBV28	.	TRBJ2-7	TGTGCCAGCAGTGGACAGGGTAGGGGCTACGAGCAGTACTTC	CASSGQGRGYEQYF
.	TRBV6-1	.	TRBJ2-5	TGTGCCAGCAGTGAAGCGCCAGGACCCAAAGAGACCCAGTACTTC	CASSEAPGPKETQYF
.	TRBV12-3/TRBV12-4	few	TRBJ1-1	TGTGCCAGCAGTCCCTCACCCCTGAACACTGAAGCTTTCTTT	CASSPSPLNTEAFF